This TCR beta chain is drawn from a study of chemoradiotherapy in HPV16-positive cancers. Study findings and constraints: Non-HPV-specific T cells did not expand in tumors during treatment, whereas candidate HPV-specific clones and E7-related motifs did. Only a couple of HPV16-positive patients supplied the functional HPV-specificity definition.

V shed 8 bases and J 5 bases; nucleotides not matched to a gene: 4. Germline V lookup: CDR1 SNHLY, CDR2 FYNNEI. This CDR3 contains 13 residues. On this clone: Its antigen is undetermined.

Assay: immunoSEQ multiplex PCR; the TCRdb copy retains only in-frame clones and omits some. This table has about 12,000 clones, approximately 92% appearing once. Sequences were derived from blood, sampled from a patient who underwent chemoradiotherapy. The V gene is TRBV2, the J gene TRBJ2-2; 8 bases map to TRBD1. This sequence was found in a human donor with HPV-associated anogenital cancer. The CDR3 region is CASQGAWTGELFF. In nucleotides, the CDR3 is TGTGCCAGCCAGGGGGCATGGACCGGGGAGCTGTTTTTT.